What follows are 17 T cell receptor beta chains derived from one specimen sequenced in a study of blood T cell repertoires in COVID-19. This table comes from immunoSEQ multiplex PCR, and its TCRdb copy is limited to in-frame clones, with some not included. The table lists about 190,000 clones, around 80% of them singletons. Material for sequencing was peripheral blood. The receptors come from a woman over 75 with active or convalescent COVID-19.

This clone was seen only a few times. J is TRBJ1-1 and V is TRBV5-1; 7 bases are shared with TRBD1. V shed 3 bases, J shed 4 bases, and the junction held 9 bases outside the gene matches. The germline gives CDR1 SGHRS, CDR2 YFSETQ. The CDR3 is 15 residues long. The CDR3 loop reads CASSSLTGESTEAFF. DNA for the CDR3: TGCGCCAGCAGCTCGCTCACAGGGGAGTCCACTGAAGCTTTCTTT.

This chain connects TRBV5-4 to TRBJ2-7, with TRBD1 matching 9 bases. V lost 2 bases and J lost 5; bases outside the gene matches: 2. The CDR3 length is 13 residues. Germline loops: CDR1 SGHNT, CDR2 YYREEE (reference sequence). The CDR3 nucleotides are TGTGCCAGCAGCTTACGGACAGGGGACGAGCAGTACTTC. Residues: CASSLRTGDEQYF.

J is TRBJ2-7 and V is TRBV6-5, with D maybe TRBD1 (6 bases). This CDR3 region has 14 residues. CDR1 and CDR2 (germline): MNHEY, SVGAGI. Between the trimmed V and J ends, which lost 7 bases and 6 bases, there was a span of 19 bases. The CDR3 reads CASKMSAGVSEQYF. The CDR3, as DNA: TGTGCCAGCAAGATGAGCGCAGGGGTGAGCGAGCAGTACTTC.

This clone was observed a single time. The rearrangement uses TRBV5-1 and TRBJ1-2; D possibly corresponds to TRBD1 (5 bases). The length of the CDR3 is 18 residues. Per germline, CDR1 SGHRS and CDR2 YFSETQ. V gave up 4 bases and J gave up 3 bases, with 25 bases separating them. CDR3 sequence reads: CASSGGLGGALADYGYTF. The CDR3 bases are TGCGCCAGCAGCGGTGGGCTCGGTGGGGCCCTGGCAGACTATGGCTACACCTTC.

V usage is TRBV11-3 and J usage is TRBJ1-1; weak D call: TRBD1 (6 bases). CDR3 length equals 15 residues. CDR1 is SGHNT and CDR2 is YENEEA in the germline V gene. Trimming left V 1 base short and J 1 base short, with 10 bases between. The CDR3 bases are TGTGCCAGCAGCTTAGGAGGGGGACGGAACACTGAAGCTTTCTTT. Translating gives CASSLGGGRNTEAFF.

J is TRBJ2-5 and V is TRBV7-9; tentative D call: TRBD1 (5 bases). The CDR3 length is 14 residues. With 6 bases removed from V and 0 bases from J, the gap between germline ends came to 11 bases. The germline V gene encodes CDR1 SEHNR and CDR2 FQNEAQ (reference sequence). In DNA form, the CDR3 reads TGTGCCAGCAGTCAAGAAGGGGACCAAGAGACCCAGTACTTC. It is translated as CASSQEGDQETQYF.

The chain is built from TRBV27 and TRBJ1-6; 9 positions match TRBD1. V was pared by 8 bases and J by 7 bases, with 6 bases of the junction left unmatched. Germline-derived CDR1 and CDR2 are MNHEY and SMNVEV (reference sequence). This CDR3 contains 14 residues. The CDR3 spells CASRPGTGNSPLHF. The CDR3 DNA reads TGTGCCAGCCGACCCGGGACAGGGAATTCACCCCTCCACTTT.

The chain recombines TRBV9 with TRBJ1-2; 10 nucleotides match TRBD1. Germline CDR1 reads SGDLS; CDR2 reads YYNGEE. The V and J ends lost 4 bases and 5 bases, in that order; junction bases with no gene match: 8. This CDR3 is built from 15 residues. This CDR3 is CASSLDRGLGYGYTF. CDR3 sequence (DNA): TGTGCCAGCAGCCTCGACAGGGGGCTCGGGTATGGCTACACCTTC.

This chain joins TRBV28 and TRBJ2-7; D not resolved. Trimming took off 1 base at V and 6 bases at J, with 10 bases between the two ends. Per the germline V gene, CDR1 is MDHEN and CDR2 is SYDVKM. The CDR3 covers 13 residues. CDR3 bases: TGTGCCAGCAGTTTATTTTATCGTCCCGAGCAGTACTTC. Translation gives CASSLFYRPEQYF.

In this sample, this clone turned up once. This rearrangement joins TRBV6-5 to TRBJ1-1; TRBD1 agrees at 7 bases. Trimming cost V 7 bases and J 4 bases; bases outside gene matches: 9. The CDR3 has 14 amino acids. CDR1 and CDR2 from the germline V gene are MNHEY and SVGAGI. The CDR3 reads CASTKTGRGTEAFF. The CDR3 region has the DNA TGTGCCAGCACCAAGACAGGGCGGGGCACTGAAGCTTTCTTT.

This clone was recorded once. The J gene is TRBJ2-2, the V gene TRBV10-3; 9 nucleotides line up with TRBD1. The length of the CDR3 is 15 residues. V shed 6 bases and J 7 bases; nucleotides not matched to a gene: 9. Looked up from germline, CDR1 is ENHRY and CDR2 is SYGVKD. CDR3 sequence: CAISPGTGMIGELFF. The DNA for the CDR3 is TGTGCCATCAGCCCCGGGACAGGGATGATCGGGGAGCTGTTTTTT.

The chain employs TRBV15 and TRBJ1-5; maybe TRBD1 (6 bases). The CDR3 has 17 amino acids. Germline loops: CDR1 LNHNV, CDR2 YYDKDF (reference sequence). The V end was cut by 4 bases, the J end by 2 bases, with 18 bases between. CDR3 amino acids: CATSNRRQGLGNQPQHF. CDR3 coding DNA: TGTGCCACCAGCAATCGGAGGCAGGGGTTAGGCAATCAGCCCCAGCATTTT.

This CDR3 reads CASSFRGTGGEKLFF. CDR3 sequence (DNA): TGTGCCAGCAGTTTCCGTGGGACAGGGGGCGAAAAACTGTTTTTT. The V gene is TRBV28, the J gene TRBJ1-4; TRBD1 matches 12 bases. The germline gives CDR1 MDHEN, CDR2 SYDVKM. The J segment lost 8 bases and the V segment lost 3 bases, leaving 4 bases of the junction unmatched. This CDR3 is built from 15 residues.

The chain carries TRBV6-5 and TRBJ1-2, with D possibly matching TRBD1 (6 bases). There are 13 residues in the CDR3. Germline values: CDR1 MNHEY, CDR2 SVGAGI. Trimming removed 5 bases from V and 6 bases from J, with 13 bases in between. Written as DNA, the CDR3 is TGTGCCAGCAGTCACAGGGAGCGGAATGGCTACACCTTC. Translated: CASSHRERNGYTF.

V gene TRBV3-1 (or the pseudogene TRBV3-2) combines with J gene TRBJ2-3, with D perhaps TRBD1 (6 bases). This CDR3 contains 15 residues. Germline V gene sequence: CDR1 LGHDT, CDR2 YNNKEL (reference sequence). The V end lost 4 bases, the J end lost 6 bases, and 17 bases lay between the germline ends. Here the CDR3 reads CASSPAGAVSDTQYF. DNA of the CDR3: TGTGCCAGCAGCCCGGCAGGGGCAGTGTCGGATACGCAGTATTTT.

The chain uses TRBV5-8 and TRBJ1-4, with D possibly TRBD1 on 5 matching bases. The V and J ends lost 1 base and 3 bases respectively, with 10 bases between them. This CDR3 has 15 amino acids. Germline V gene data show CDR1 as SGHTS and CDR2 as YDEGEE. The CDR3 loop is CASSLSRGANEKLFF. The DNA of the CDR3 is TGTGCCAGCAGCTTGTCCCGGGGGGCTAATGAAAAACTGTTTTTT.

The chain links TRBV27 to TRBJ1-1; possibly TRBD1 for D (5 bases). V was pared by 2 bases and J by 2 bases, with 9 bases between. CDR1 MNHEY and CDR2 SMNVEV come from the germline V gene (reference sequence). CDR3 length: 14 amino acids. The CDR3 region is CASSLNGHNTEAFF. The DNA of the CDR3 is TGTGCCAGCAGTTTAAACGGACACAACACTGAAGCTTTCTTT.